This T cell receptor beta chain was retrieved from a study of control samples from healthy donors and cancer patients. This CDR3 is 14 amino acids long. Trimming took off 0 bases at V and 5 bases at J, with 13 bases between the two ends. Germline-derived CDR1 and CDR2 are GTSNPN and SVGIG (reference sequence). This table comes from immunoSEQ multiplex PCR, and its TCRdb copy is limited to in-frame clones, with some not included. This table holds about 70,000 clones, 84% found once. Sequencing was performed on blood. The rearrangement links TRBV30 to TRBJ2-5; no reliable D call. The sequence was collected from a man aged 45 to 65 in good health. The CDR3 is CAWSVHRGGETQYF. The CDR3 nucleotides read TGTGCCTGGAGTGTACATCGAGGTGGGGAGACCCAGTACTTC.